This T cell receptor beta chain came from a study of CD8 T cells in Susac syndrome. J was trimmed by 7 bases and V by 3 bases; bases with no gene match: 11. This CDR3 has 16 amino acids. Germline CDR1 and CDR2: SGDLS and YYNGEE. Healthy donors served as the controls. They were matched for age and sex. Through negative isolation, CD4+ and CD8+ T cells were obtained, while TEMRA cells were enriched using FACS. With random hexamers, reverse transcription was performed on about 0.5 to 1 ug of RNA. Via MiXCR, TCRdb re-called the immunoSEQ multiplex PCR reads, giving one row per CDR3 protein. The data show under 200,000 distinct CDR3 sequences, with approximately 93% seen just once and 0.09% to 0.12% held by the top ten.

The chain has TRBV9 and TRBJ2-7, with 12 bases aligning to TRBD1. What was sequenced was CD4+ T cells from PBMCs. The clonotype was recovered from a human donor in good health. This CDR3 is CASSGAGTGGRREQYF. CDR3 DNA sequence: TGTGCCAGCAGCGGCGCCGGGACAGGGGGCCGTAGAGAGCAGTACTTC.